Only a few counts were recorded for the clone carrying this T cell receptor beta chain. The CDR3 is 15 amino acids. Germline CDR1 is MGHDK and CDR2 is SYGVNS. With 8 bases clipped from V and 2 bases from J, the junction kept 6 bases outside the gene matches. The data originate from a study of T-cell memory formation after mild COVID-19. Constant-segment primers served in 5'RACE that generated TCR alpha and TCR beta cDNA libraries bearing sample barcodes and UMIs. One entry per CDR3 protein results from TCRdb running MiXCR on the 5' RACE reads. The sample records some 250,000 distinct CDR3 sequences, roughly 18% being singletons.

Material: PBMCs or a T cell subset sorted from them (not recorded which). The genes are TRBV25-1 and TRBJ2-5; 12 bases match TRBD1. This TCR was sampled from a man between 18 and 29 years old who had mild COVID-19 (a few samples of this study predate the infection). Cell type and time point are not known. CDR3 in DNA: TGTGCCAGCTCGGGACAGGGGGCCGGGCAAGAGACCCAGTACTTC. It specifies CASSGQGAGQETQYF.